This T cell receptor beta chain was identified in a study of blood T cell repertoires in COVID-19. At the level of the study: From T cells, B-cell-depleted T cells, or PBMCs came the material, which was cDNA or gDNA.

Germline V lookup: CDR1 MNHEY, CDR2 SVGAGI. Trimming pared 7 bases from V and 3 bases from J, leaving 10 bases between. This CDR3 is built from 14 residues. Clones were sequenced by immunoSEQ multiplex PCR, and TCRdb holds only the in-frame ones, with some missing. The sample consists of over 100,000 clones, about nine tenths of them appearing once. This clonotype originated in a man aged 35-49 years with acute or convalescent COVID-19. Sequencing was done on a sample of peripheral blood. The chain joins TRBV6-5 to TRBJ1-6; D uncertain. The CDR3 sequence is CASTREIYNSPLHF. In nucleotides, the CDR3 is TGTGCCAGCACCCGGGAGATCTATAATTCACCCCTCCACTTT.